The 24 T cell receptor beta chains below come from one sample, sequenced in a study of blood T cell repertoires in COVID-19. Using immunoSEQ multiplex PCR, the repertoire was profiled, and TCRdb retains in-frame clones only, with some absent. Here the sample spans around 200,000 clones, over 75% being singletons. The sequenced material came from peripheral blood. Receptors originate from a woman between 50 and 59 years old with acute or convalescent COVID-19.

The rearrangement uses TRBV5-1 and TRBJ1-4; D might be TRBD1 (5 bases). Per the germline V gene, CDR1 is SGHRS and CDR2 is YFSETQ. V lost 4 bases, J lost 8 bases, and 18 bases lay in between. The CDR3 totals 15 residues. CDR3 DNA: TGCGCCAGCAGCCGCAGGGCGTCCCTGGGGGAAAAACTGTTTTTT. Translated, it gives CASSRRASLGEKLFF.

The rearrangement joins TRBV29-1 to TRBJ2-1, with no clear D. Trimming stripped 7 bases from V and 0 bases from J, with 7 bases between. Germline CDR1 is SQVTM and CDR2 is ANQGSEA. CDR3 length: 12 residues. CDR3 loop: CSEGLSYNEQFF. CDR3 sequence (DNA): TGCAGCGAGGGCCTCTCCTACAATGAGCAGTTCTTC.

The rearrangement joins TRBV19 to TRBJ2-7; D might be TRBD1 (5 bases). Trimming stripped 3 bases from V and 4 bases from J, with 7 bases between. The CDR3 has 12 amino acids. The V gene's germline CDR1 is LNHDA and CDR2 SQIVND (reference sequence). The CDR3 reads CASSMTEYEQYF. DNA for the CDR3: TGTGCCAGTAGTATGACAGAGTACGAGCAGTACTTC.

The chain has TRBV7-8 and TRBJ2-3; TRBD2 matches at 12 bases. Trimming took 4 bases from V and 7 from J; bases not matched to a gene: 12. Germline CDR1 is SGHVS and CDR2 is FQNEAQ. CDR3 length: 17 amino acids. Written as DNA, the CDR3 is TGTGCCAGCAGCTCCGGACTAGCGGGGAGCCTGCAACATACGCAGTATTTT. Its protein product is CASSSGLAGSLQHTQYF.

The rearrangement uses TRBV14 and TRBJ2-5; 7 positions agree with TRBD1. CDR1 SGHDN and CDR2 FVKESK come from the germline V gene. Germline trimming cut 5 bases from V and 3 bases from J; bases unmatched to any gene: 9. The CDR3 covers 15 residues. Here the CDR3 DNA reads TGTGCCAGCAGCGACCGGGACAGCGAGAAAGAGACCCAGTACTTC. Translation: CASSDRDSEKETQYF.

This chain links TRBV6-5 with TRBJ2-1; TRBD2 might be the D (5 bases). The CDR3 sequence is 12 residues long. The germline V and J ends were trimmed by 2 bases and 9 bases, with 8 bases remaining between them. Germline V gene sequence: CDR1 MNHEY, CDR2 SVGAGI. The CDR3 sequence is CASSYIRGEQFF. The DNA for the CDR3 is TGTGCCAGCAGTTACATCCGGGGTGAGCAGTTCTTC.

This chain connects TRBV7-2 to TRBJ2-7; TRBD2 is a possible D gene (6 bases). Looked up from germline, CDR1 is SGHTA and CDR2 is FQGNSA. This CDR3 is 15 amino acids long. V was trimmed by 5 bases and J by 4 bases, leaving 18 bases between them. This CDR3 is CASSLTWGGGYEQYF. CDR3 in DNA: TGTGCCAGCAGCCTTACGTGGGGAGGAGGGTACGAGCAGTACTTC.

J is TRBJ2-7 and V is TRBV7-9, with D perhaps TRBD2 (6 bases). CDR3 length equals 16 residues. The V end was cut by 5 bases, the J end by 4 bases, with 21 bases between. Germline V gene sequence: CDR1 SEHNR, CDR2 FQNEAQ (reference sequence). This CDR3 reads CASSVGTSTDTYEQYF. CDR3 nucleotide sequence: TGTGCCAGCAGCGTCGGGACTTCTACTGATACATACGAGCAGTACTTC.

The V and J genes are TRBV19 and TRBJ1-4; D remains unclear. Germline V gives CDR1 LNHDA, CDR2 SQIVND (reference sequence). This CDR3 contains 14 residues. Trimming removed 3 bases at V and 0 bases at J, with 5 bases between. In DNA form, the CDR3 reads TGTGCCAGTAGTATGAGGACAACTAATGAAAAACTGTTTTTT. Translated, it gives CASSMRTTNEKLFF.

This clone appeared a single time. The chain joins TRBV12-1 to TRBJ2-3; TRBD2, the table's D call, lacks a check against the DNA. TRBV12-1 is tagged as a pseudogene. There are 20 residues in the CDR3. CDR3 in amino acids: CASSFGASGSIEGDTDTQYF. The DNA for the CDR3 is TGTGCCAGCAGCTTTGGGGCTAGCGGGAGCATTGAGGGGGACACAGATACGCAGTATTTT.

The chain uses TRBV7-6 and TRBJ2-7; unclear D gene. This CDR3 is 14 amino acids long. V was pared by 7 bases and J by 0 bases, with 13 bases between. Per the germline V gene, CDR1 is SGHVS and CDR2 is FNYEAQ. This chain's CDR3 is CASIPNPSSYEQYF. In nucleotides, the CDR3 is TGTGCCAGCATCCCTAATCCTAGCTCCTACGAGCAGTACTTC.

For the CDR3, the DNA is TGCGCCAGCAGTCCTCGGGCAGGGGGCCCCCATGAAAAACTGTTTTTT. It codes for CASSPRAGGPHEKLFF. This chain connects TRBV23-1 to TRBJ1-4; 8 bases line up with TRBD1. TRBV23-1 has ORF status, its function being uncertain. The CDR3 loop spans 16 amino acids. V trimming: 4 bases; J trimming: 6 bases; junction bases outside the gene matches: 10.

The chain employs TRBV19 and TRBJ2-2, with 7 bases matching TRBD1. V dropped 7 bases and J dropped 3; count of bases not matched to a gene: 8. The CDR3 is made up of 15 amino acids. Germline V gene data show CDR1 as LNHDA and CDR2 as SQIVND (reference sequence). CDR3 loop: CASNYRGAYTGELFF. The CDR3, as DNA: TGTGCCAGTAATTACAGGGGAGCGTACACCGGGGAGCTGTTTTTT. Looking up the rest from reference TRBV19 and TRBJ2-2 gives the full variable domain: DGGITQSPKYLFRKEGQNVTLSCEQNLNHDAMYWYRQDPGQGLRLIYYSQIVNDFQKGDIAEGYSVSREKKESFPLTVTSAQKNPTAFYLCASNYRGAYTGELFFGEGSRLTVL.

The CDR3 region has the DNA TGTGCCAGCTCAATGACAGGGAATAATGAAAAACTGTTTTTT. It is translated as CASSMTGNNEKLFF. This rearrangement joins TRBV18 to TRBJ1-4; 7 bases map to TRBD1. The length of the CDR3 is 14 residues. The J segment lost 4 bases and the V segment lost 5 bases, leaving 4 bases of the junction unmatched. CDR1 is KGHSH and CDR2 is LQKENI in the germline V gene.

The rearrangement joins TRBV5-4 to TRBJ1-1; no firm D call. Trimming took 4 bases from V and 2 from J, leaving 21 bases between them. The germline gives CDR1 SGHNT, CDR2 YYREEE (reference sequence). The CDR3 contains 17 residues. The CDR3 is CASSPANSGRKNTEAFF. The CDR3 coding sequence is TGTGCCAGCAGCCCAGCAAATTCCGGGAGAAAAAACACTGAAGCTTTCTTT.

This clone turned up a few times. The V call is TRBV6-2 or TRBV6-3, the J call TRBJ2-2; 7 bases are a match to TRBD1. CDR3 size: 16 residues. V was clipped by 2 bases and J by 1 base; unmatched bases: 4. Germline V gives CDR1 MNHEY, CDR2 SVGEGT. The CDR3 here is CASSYGNRGNTGELFF. DNA for the CDR3: TGTGCCAGCAGTTACGGTAACAGGGGGAACACCGGGGAGCTGTTTTTT.

The chain uses TRBV5-1 and TRBJ2-7; no reliable D call. CDR1 and CDR2 from the germline V gene are SGHRS and YFSETQ. The CDR3 is made up of 15 amino acids. The V end was cut by 0 bases, the J end by 6 bases, with 16 bases between. CDR3: CASSLGDTQRSEQYF. Written as DNA, the CDR3 is TGCGCCAGCAGCTTGGGAGACACGCAACGTTCCGAGCAGTACTTC.

This sequence joins TRBV5-1 and TRBJ1-1; 11 bases align to TRBD1. The J segment lost 3 bases and the V segment lost 4 bases, leaving 2 bases of the junction unmatched. The CDR3 sequence is 14 residues long. Germline V lookup: CDR1 SGHRS, CDR2 YFSETQ. The CDR3 spells CASSGTGGDTEAFF. In DNA, the CDR3 is TGCGCCAGCAGCGGGACAGGGGGTGACACTGAAGCTTTCTTT.

Only one count was recorded for this clone. V usage is TRBV27 and J usage is TRBJ1-1; tentatively, D is TRBD1 (6 bases). The CDR3 has 16 amino acids. V lost 6 bases and J lost 0, with 17 bases in between. Germline CDR1 reads MNHEY; CDR2 reads SMNVEV (reference sequence). The CDR3 DNA reads TGTGCCAGCAGACCTAAACAGGGTCTCATGAACACTGAAGCTTTCTTT. It specifies CASRPKQGLMNTEAFF.

The chain uses TRBV19 and TRBJ2-2; 10 bases are a match to TRBD2. This CDR3 region has 14 residues. CDR1 LNHDA and CDR2 SQIVND come from the germline V gene (reference sequence). Trimming removed 7 bases from V and 7 bases from J; junction bases left unmatched: 6. The CDR3 DNA reads as TGTGCCAGTAATAAGCGGGGGGGCGACGGGGAGCTGTTTTTT. Its protein product is CASNKRGGDGELFF.

The chain recombines TRBV9 with TRBJ2-3; 8 bases match TRBD1. Germline lookup yields CDR1 SGDLS and CDR2 YYNGEE. This CDR3 spans 15 amino acids. J was trimmed by 3 bases and V by 4 bases; bases with no gene match: 7. CDR3 sequence reads: CASSFLTGDTDTQYF. The CDR3 DNA follows: TGTGCCAGCAGCTTCCTGACAGGGGATACAGATACGCAGTATTTT.

The chain combines TRBV5-1 with TRBJ2-2; 7 bases line up with TRBD1. The CDR3 runs 15 residues. Germline V CDR1 and CDR2: SGHRS, YFSETQ. V lost 4 bases to trimming and J lost 0 bases; unmatched junction nucleotides: 3. The CDR3 here is CASSGGQTNTGELFF. The CDR3 region has the DNA TGCGCCAGCAGCGGGGGACAGACGAACACCGGGGAGCTGTTTTTT.

The V and J genes are TRBV27 and TRBJ1-6; D is ambiguous. V lost 6 bases and J 0 bases, leaving 15 bases between the germline ends. The CDR3 contains 17 residues. Germline V gives CDR1 MNHEY, CDR2 SMNVEV (reference sequence). The CDR3 reads CASSPLPGSSYNSPLHF. The CDR3 coding sequence is TGTGCCAGCAGCCCCCTCCCCGGTAGCTCCTATAATTCACCCCTCCACTTT.

V gene TRBV10-3 combines with J gene TRBJ2-7; 8 bases align to TRBD1. Germline V gene sequence: CDR1 ENHRY, CDR2 SYGVKD. V lost 4 bases to trimming and J lost 4 bases; unmatched junction nucleotides: 6. CDR3 length equals 14 residues. The CDR3 is CAISAGGSGYEQYF. The CDR3 DNA sequence: TGTGCCATCAGTGCAGGGGGCTCGGGATACGAGCAGTACTTC.